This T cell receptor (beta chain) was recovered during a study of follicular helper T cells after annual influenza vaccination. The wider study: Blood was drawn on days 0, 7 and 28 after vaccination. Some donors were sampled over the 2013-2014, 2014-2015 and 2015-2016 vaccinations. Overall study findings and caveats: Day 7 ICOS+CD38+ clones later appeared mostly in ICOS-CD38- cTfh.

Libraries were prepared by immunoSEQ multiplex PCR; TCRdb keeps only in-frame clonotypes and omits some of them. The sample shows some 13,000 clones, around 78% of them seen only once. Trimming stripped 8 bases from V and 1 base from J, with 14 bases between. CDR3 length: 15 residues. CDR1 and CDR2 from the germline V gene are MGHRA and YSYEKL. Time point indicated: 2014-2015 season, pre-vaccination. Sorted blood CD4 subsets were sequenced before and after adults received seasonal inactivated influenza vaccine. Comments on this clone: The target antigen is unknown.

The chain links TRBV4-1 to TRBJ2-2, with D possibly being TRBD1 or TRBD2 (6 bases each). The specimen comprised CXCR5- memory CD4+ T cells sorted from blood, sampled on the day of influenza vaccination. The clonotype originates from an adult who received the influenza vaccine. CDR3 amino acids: CASRGKGQNTGELFF. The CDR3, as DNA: TGCGCCAGCCGCGGGAAGGGACAGAACACCGGGGAGCTGTTTTTT.